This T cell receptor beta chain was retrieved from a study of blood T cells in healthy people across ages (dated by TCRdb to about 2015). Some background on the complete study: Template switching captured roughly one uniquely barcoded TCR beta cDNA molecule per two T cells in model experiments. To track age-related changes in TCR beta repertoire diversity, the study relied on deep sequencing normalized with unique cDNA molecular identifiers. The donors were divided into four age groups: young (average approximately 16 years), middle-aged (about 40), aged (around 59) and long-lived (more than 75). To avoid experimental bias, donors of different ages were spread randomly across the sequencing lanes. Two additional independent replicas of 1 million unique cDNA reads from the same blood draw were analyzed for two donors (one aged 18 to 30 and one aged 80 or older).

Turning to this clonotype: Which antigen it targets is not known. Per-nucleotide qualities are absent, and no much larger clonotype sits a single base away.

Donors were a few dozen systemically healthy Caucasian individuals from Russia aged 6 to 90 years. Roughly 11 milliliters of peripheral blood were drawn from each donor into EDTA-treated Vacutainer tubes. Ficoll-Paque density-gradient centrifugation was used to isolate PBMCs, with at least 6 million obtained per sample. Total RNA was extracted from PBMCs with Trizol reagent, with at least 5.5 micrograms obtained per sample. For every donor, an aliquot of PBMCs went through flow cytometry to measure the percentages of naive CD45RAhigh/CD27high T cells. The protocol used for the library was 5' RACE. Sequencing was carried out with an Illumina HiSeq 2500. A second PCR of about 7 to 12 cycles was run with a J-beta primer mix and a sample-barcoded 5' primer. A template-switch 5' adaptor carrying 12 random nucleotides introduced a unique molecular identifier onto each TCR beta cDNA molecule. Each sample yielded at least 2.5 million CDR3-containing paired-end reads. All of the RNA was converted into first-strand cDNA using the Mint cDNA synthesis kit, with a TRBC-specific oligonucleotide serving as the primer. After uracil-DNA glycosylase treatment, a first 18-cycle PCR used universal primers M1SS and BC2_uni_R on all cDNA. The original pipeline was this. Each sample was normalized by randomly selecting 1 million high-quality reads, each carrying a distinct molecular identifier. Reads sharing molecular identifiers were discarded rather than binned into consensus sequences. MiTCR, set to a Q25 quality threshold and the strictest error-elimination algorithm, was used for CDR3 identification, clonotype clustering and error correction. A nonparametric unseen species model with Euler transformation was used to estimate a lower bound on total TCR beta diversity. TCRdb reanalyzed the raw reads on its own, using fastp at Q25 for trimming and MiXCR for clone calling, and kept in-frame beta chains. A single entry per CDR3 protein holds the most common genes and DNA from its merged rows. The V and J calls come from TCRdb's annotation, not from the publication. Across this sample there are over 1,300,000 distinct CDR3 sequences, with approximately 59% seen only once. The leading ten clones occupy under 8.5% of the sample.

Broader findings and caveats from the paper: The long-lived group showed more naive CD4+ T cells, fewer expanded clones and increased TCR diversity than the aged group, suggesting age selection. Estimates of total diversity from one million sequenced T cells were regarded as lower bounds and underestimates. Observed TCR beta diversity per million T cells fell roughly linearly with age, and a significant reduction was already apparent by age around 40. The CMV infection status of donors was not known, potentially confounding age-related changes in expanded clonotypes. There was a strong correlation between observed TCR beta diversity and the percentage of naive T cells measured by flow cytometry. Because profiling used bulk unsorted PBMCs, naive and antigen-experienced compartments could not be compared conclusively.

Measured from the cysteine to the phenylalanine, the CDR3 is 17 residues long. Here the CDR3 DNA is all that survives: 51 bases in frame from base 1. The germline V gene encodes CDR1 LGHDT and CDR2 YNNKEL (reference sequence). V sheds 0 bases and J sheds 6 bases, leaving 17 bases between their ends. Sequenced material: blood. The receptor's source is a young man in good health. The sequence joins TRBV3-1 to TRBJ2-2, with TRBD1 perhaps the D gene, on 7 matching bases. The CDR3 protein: CASSQDRAGGLAGELFF. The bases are TGTGCCAGCAGCCAAGATCGTGCAGGGGGGTTAGCCGGGGAGCTGTTTTTT.